This TCR beta chain comes out of a study of cytomegalovirus exposure and HLA in healthy donors (dated by TCRdb to about 2017). For context, the study as a whole: The roughly 700 repertoires of the first cohort and the roughly 110 validation repertoires were produced on the same platform, according to a later analysis. To predict cytomegalovirus infection status, the study brought together high-throughput TCR immunosequencing, statistical association of individual TCRs with disease status, and machine learning. In addition to the first cohort of about 650 subjects, a separate validation cohort of about 120 different subjects was used. The aim of the study was to test whether cataloging public T cell receptors could identify signatures of past pathogen exposure. What the research found in general, with its limitations: A total of fewer than 200 TCR beta chains were listed by the study as associated with cytomegalovirus. Of the cluster scores, around 95% were above 0 in a later analysis, which found that TCRs clustered in the first cohort also tended to co-occur in the approximately 130 validation repertoires. The validation cohort had no HLA typing available for a later analysis, so co-occurrence within that cohort was assessed over all 130 or so repertoires. According to the authors, the approach could potentially be generalized to other disease states and immunological phenotypes. Most TCR sequences were observed very rarely across donors, whereas some public TCRs were present in many individuals. The classifier was reported to diagnose cytomegalovirus status with high specificity and sensitivity in both the original cohort and the validation cohort. In vitro tests confirmed that a few of the cytomegalovirus-associated TCR beta chains recognize cytomegalovirus antigens.

Between the V and J ends, shortened by 5 bases and 1 base respectively, the junction contains 3 bases. For CDR1 and CDR2, the germline V gene (reference sequence) lists MNHEY and SMNVEV. There are 11 amino acids in the CDR3, from cysteine to phenylalanine inclusive. Only the CDR3 region is kept as DNA, spanning 33 bases read in frame from base 1. Notes on this clone: Its specific antigen is unknown. No clone much larger than this one lies a single base away; base qualities are absent.

Separate from the approximately 730-subject first cohort, the validation cohort of roughly 120 subjects was the group to which the donors belonged. The protocol used for the library was the immunoSEQ multiplex PCR assay. The study's processing was this. A statistical classification framework was built to diagnose cytomegalovirus status from the catalog of TCR beta chain sequences. TCRdb took this table from immuneACCESS and kept in-frame rearrangements with V and J called. Such tables lack part of the clones; where checked against another copy, unresolved V genes explain under half of the gap, and the rest is unexplained. D and trimming come from the DNA, and the V and J calls and clone size come from that table. The sample includes about 190,000 clones, with over 65% observed a single time. The ten top clones hold about 7% of the sample.

The V and J genes are TRBV27 and TRBJ2-7; the D gene identity is not certain. Sequences were obtained from PBMCs. The receptor's source is a man younger than 30 in good health and CMV-seropositive. Here the CDR3 is given as CASSLSYEQYF. The DNA sequence is as follows: TGTGCCAGCAGTCTGTCCTACGAGCAGTACTTC.